This T cell receptor (beta chain) was captured by sequencing in a study of PD-1 blockade in classical Hodgkin lymphoma. As for the study in general: Every 2 weeks, patients had 3 mg/kg nivolumab intravenously.

This CDR3 contains 16 residues. Germline CDR1 is SNHLY and CDR2 is FYNNEI. V lost 5 bases, J lost 2 bases, and 18 bases lay in between. The assay was immunoSEQ multiplex PCR, and TCRdb's table has in-frame clones only and misses some. The repertoire holds 90,000 or so clones, with over 75% as singletons. Study-wide results and caveats: With CD4+ cells, TCR diversity rose significantly by C4D1, but not with CD8+ cells.

Time point denoted: cycle 4 day 1 (C4D1), after less than 7 weeks of nivolumab. Every one of the patients relapsed after autologous stem cell transplantation (brentuximab vedotin exposure was variable). Details on this clone: Its antigen is currently unknown.

The sequenced sample was peripheral blood mononuclear cells (PBMCs), obtained before the fourth cycle of nivolumab. The TCR originated in a human donor with classical Hodgkin lymphoma. This sequence joins TRBV2 and TRBJ1-1; D remains unclear. The CDR3 DNA sequence: TGTGCCAGCAGTAATTCCCCCCTTGGACGAAACACTGAAGCTTTCTTT. Its translation: CASSNSPLGRNTEAFF.